The 27 T cell receptor beta chains reported below all come from one sample, sequenced in a study of tumor-infiltrating lymphocytes in primary liver carcinoma. Starting material for RNA and DNA co-extraction consisted of about 20-30 mg of unsorted bulk tissue. Making TCR beta cDNA involved around 540 ng total RNA and a constant-region primer. Each TCR beta library was derived from three nested multiplex PCR rounds that employed slightly modified ARM-PCR. The study ran its first two PCR rounds for around 10 cycles each, using TRBV1-TRBV30 forward primers and a C-beta reverse primer. MiXCR was run by TCRdb on the multiplex PCR reads, yielding one entry per CDR3 protein. The sample lists 120,000 or so distinct CDR3 sequences, roughly 69% occurring once. The material sequenced was liver tumor tissue from sampling region 1. Subset defined: tumor region T1, superior pole. These receptors were collected from a woman aged 55-69 years with primary liver carcinoma and hepatitis B virus infection.

Turning to this clonotype: The junction departs from the called germline gene at one end, perhaps through a read error. The chain recombines TRBV11-2 with TRBJ2-1, with 11 bases aligning to TRBD1. The length of the CDR3 is 17 residues. CDR1 is SGHAT, CDR2 FQNNGV, per germline. CDR3 nucleotide sequence: TGTTCCAGCAGCTTCCGCAGGGTGGGACAGGGGGGCAATGAGCAGTTCTTC. The encoded protein is CSSSFRRVGQGGNEQFF.

Turning to this clonotype: A read error may be the cause here, since a much bigger clone is one base away. The chain couples TRBV6-1 to TRBJ2-7, with D possibly matching TRBD2 (6 bases). V lost 1 base and J lost 3, with 10 bases in between. Looked up from germline, CDR1 is MNHNS and CDR2 is SASEGT. The CDR3 contains 14 residues. The CDR3 spells CASSEGVSGYEQYF. DNA of the CDR3: TGTGCCAGCAGTGAAGGAGTTAGCGGCTACGAGCAGTACTTC.

J is TRBJ2-2 and V is TRBV11-3; weak D call: TRBD2 (7 bases). This CDR3 comprises 14 residues. Germline loops: CDR1 SGHNT, CDR2 YENEEA. Here the CDR3 DNA reads TGTACCAACAGCTTACGGGGGGCTGCCGGGGAGCTGTTTTTT. It translates to CTNSLRGAAGELFF. Variable domain in full (rest from reference TRBV11-3 and TRBJ2-2): EAGVVQSPRYKIIEKKQPVAFWCNPISGHNTLYWYLQNLGQGPELLIRYENEEAVDDSQLPKDRFSAERLKGVDSTLKIQPAELGDSAVYLCTNSLRGAAGELFFGEGSRLTVL.

Of note for this clonotype: Just one base apart from a much larger clone, this may be a read error. This chain joins TRBV5-4 and TRBJ1-2; weak D call: TRBD1 (5 bases). This CDR3 has 13 residues. Germline V gene data show CDR1 as SGHNT and CDR2 as YYREEE (reference sequence). The CDR3 bases are TGTGTCAGCAGTGCCCGGGGACGGAATGGCTACACCTTC. This codes for CVSSARGRNGYTF.

This rearrangement joins TRBV6-5 to TRBJ1-5, with no clear D. V lost 3 bases to trimming and J lost 4 bases, with 13 bases between them. The CDR3 contains 15 residues. Germline V gives CDR1 MNHEY, CDR2 SVGAGI. CDR3 sequence: CASSYNGDGNQPQHF. The CDR3 DNA reads TGTGCCAGCAGTTATAACGGGGATGGGAATCAGCCCCAGCATTTT.

With regard to this clonotype: A junction boundary mismatches the germline segment, possibly from a read error. The chain couples TRBV30 to TRBJ2-2; 11 bases align to TRBD2. Germline V gene sequence: CDR1 GTSNPN, CDR2 SVGIG (reference sequence). The CDR3 sequence is 17 residues long. The CDR3 protein is CAWSRPETSGVTGELLF. Here the CDR3 DNA reads TGTGCCTGGAGTCGTCCCGAGACTAGCGGGGTCACGGGGGAGCTGTTGTTT.

Comments on this clonotype: One end of the junction varies from germline; a read error may be responsible. This chain connects TRBV12-3 or TRBV12-4 to TRBJ2-3, with 7 bases identical to TRBD1. CDR3 length: 15 residues. The CDR3 DNA reads TGTGCCAGCAAGAGAGAGACAGGGACCACAGGTACGCAGTATTTT. Translating it yields CASKRETGTTGTQYF.

The genes are TRBV29-1 and TRBJ2-7; D not certain. Germline CDR1 and CDR2: SQVTM and ANQGSEA. The ends were cut back, 1 base at V and 9 bases at J, with 13 bases in the middle. The CDR3 sequence is 12 residues long. CDR3 in DNA: TGCAGCGTTGAAGGGTCCTTTTGCGGGCAGTACTTC. The encoded protein is CSVEGSFCGQYF.

The rearrangement uses TRBV11-2 and TRBJ2-3; 9 bases line up with TRBD2. V lost 3 bases and J lost 12; bases outside the gene matches: 22. The CDR3 runs 18 residues. CDR1 is SGHAT and CDR2 is FQNNGV in the germline V gene. CDR3 sequence reads: CASSFRTSVSLSTVTQYF. As DNA, the CDR3 is TGTGCCAGCAGCTTCCGGACTAGCGTGTCCCTCTCCACAGTTACACAGTATTTT.

This clonotype was detected many times. J is TRBJ2-5 and V is TRBV11-2; 9 bases line up with TRBD1. The V gene's germline CDR1 is SGHAT and CDR2 FQNNGV. V lost 5 bases to trimming and J lost 12 bases; unmatched junction nucleotides: 13. This CDR3 has 14 amino acids. The CDR3 nucleotides read TGTGCCAGCAGCCTGGATCTGGGGACAGGGCTTGAGTACTTC. Encoded protein: CASSLDLGTGLEYF.

A remark on this clonotype: This is likely a read error, given that the CDR3 carries no conserved phenylalanine or tryptophan at its end. Because the CDR3's place on the DNA is in doubt, the DNA is left out and the CDR3 is given as listed by TCRdb. V usage is TRBV6-5 and J usage is TRBJ2-7; no DNA check was done on the table's D call, TRBD1. The CDR3 comprises 13 residues, both ends counted. CDR1 MNHEY and CDR2 SVGAGI come from the germline V gene. CDR3 region: CATTGTSIYERYY.

The count of this clonotype is one. The rearrangement joins TRBV6-2 or TRBV6-3 to TRBJ1-5; D ambiguous. From germline, CDR1 is MNHEY and CDR2 SVGEGT. Deletions cut 11 bases from V and 3 bases from J, with 14 bases between. CDR3 length equals 13 residues. In nucleotides, the CDR3 is TGTGCCTGTTCTAAAGGATCCAATCAGCCCCAGCATTTT. This gives the protein CACSKGSNQPQHF.

To note about this clonotype: A clone one base away is much larger, so this may be a read error. The gene calls are TRBV14 and TRBJ2-2; D is ambiguous. Trimming removed 1 base at V and 3 bases at J, with 12 bases between. The germline CDR1 and CDR2 sequences are SGHDN and FVKESK. The CDR3 runs to 16 residues. The CDR3 is CASSQAEILDTGELFF. The CDR3 DNA is TGTGCCAGCAGCCAAGCGGAGATCCTGGACACCGGGGAGCTGTTTTTT.

Concerning this clonotype itself: One base away lies a much larger clone, so this may be a sequencing read error. The chain joins TRBV6-5 to TRBJ2-3; 7 bases align to TRBD1. CDR1 and CDR2 from the germline V gene are MNHEY and SVGAGI. J lost 0 bases, V lost 5 bases, and 14 bases had no gene match. CDR3 length equals 18 residues. The CDR3 protein is CASSPGQVGTYSTDTQYF. The CDR3 DNA is TGTGCCAGCAGTCCCGGACAGGTCGGGACCTATAGCACAGATACGCAGTATTTT.

At least ten counts were recorded for this clonotype. The chain combines TRBV6-1 with TRBJ2-7, with a weak D call TRBD2 (5 bases). The CDR3 is made up of 14 amino acids. Germline V gene data show CDR1 as MNHNS and CDR2 as SASEGT. V dropped 3 bases and J dropped 6 bases, with 15 bases sitting between them. The chain's CDR3 is CASSETTTPLEQYF. CDR3 DNA sequence: TGTGCCAGCAGTGAGACTACTACCCCCCTCGAGCAGTACTTC.

Concerning this clonotype itself: Germline is not matched at one junction end, which may reflect a read error. CDR3 protein: CASSELGGGYGYIF. The CDR3 bases are TGTGCCAGCAGTGAGCTGGGAGGGGGCTATGGCTACATCTTC. The V and J genes are TRBV6-1 and TRBJ1-2; 7 bases agree with TRBD1. This CDR3 contains 14 residues. Germline-derived CDR1 and CDR2 are MNHNS and SASEGT.

As to this clonotype: At one of its ends the junction is not consistent with the germline gene, which may arise from a read error. This chain connects TRBV11-1 to TRBJ2-7, with TRBD1 matching 10 bases. Per germline, CDR1 SGHAT and CDR2 FQDESV (reference sequence). The CDR3 covers 15 residues. CDR3: CTSSYTGTGAYEQYF. The CDR3 nucleotides read TGTACCAGCAGCTACACCGGGACAGGGGCTTACGAGCAGTACTTC.

On this clonotype: Here the CDR3 omits its conserved ending phenylalanine or tryptophan, so a read error is the likely source. V is TRBV11-1 and J is TRBJ2-1; D not resolved. CDR1 and CDR2 (germline): SGHAT, FQDESV (reference sequence). The CDR3 contains 12 residues. V was clipped by 1 base and J by 7 bases, with 5 bases between them. The CDR3 here is CASSLVPNEQFS. The CDR3 nucleotides are TGTGCCAGCAGCTTAGTTCCAAATGAGCAGTTCTCC.

This clonotype is termed medium-sized. V and J are TRBV11-2 and TRBJ2-6; D is unclear. This CDR3 has 14 residues. The germline CDR1 and CDR2 sequences are SGHAT and FQNNGV. The V end was cut by 5 bases, the J end by 0 bases, with 5 bases between. The chain's CDR3 is CASSPPSGANVLTF. The CDR3 DNA sequence: TGTGCCAGCAGCCCCCCCTCTGGGGCCAACGTCCTGACTTTC.

The sample holds a few counts of this clonotype. Being one base from a much bigger clone, this may be a read error. This sequence joins TRBV7-9 and TRBJ2-3, with 9 bases identical to TRBD1. There are 17 residues in the CDR3. Germline values: CDR1 SEHNR, CDR2 FQNEAQ (reference sequence). CDR3 loop: CVSSLQVRTGATDTQYF. The CDR3 nucleotides are TGTGTCAGCAGCTTACAAGTTAGGACAGGGGCAACAGATACGCAGTATTTT. The full variable domain, with the rest looked up from reference TRBV7-9 and TRBJ2-3, is DTGVSQNPRHKITKRGQNVTFRCDPISEHNRLYWYRQTLGQGPEFLTYFQNEAQLEKSRLLSDRFSAERPKGSFSTLEIQRTEQGDSAMYLCVSSLQVRTGATDTQYFGPGTRLTVL.

In the case of this clonotype: The junction departs from germline at one end; a sequencing error may be responsible. The chain has TRBV11-2 and TRBJ2-5; D remains unclear. Germline CDR1 and CDR2: SGHAT and FQNNGV. This CDR3 is built from 14 residues. CDR3 amino acids: CASSLEFRAETRYF. CDR3 bases: TGTGCCAGCAGCTTAGAGTTTAGGGCTGAGACCCGGTACTTC.

This clonotype was found many times. This chain links TRBV10-3 with TRBJ2-3; 11 bases match TRBD1. CDR1 is ENHRY and CDR2 is SYGVKD in the germline V gene. CDR3 size: 15 residues. J lost 0 bases, V lost 6 bases, and 2 bases had no gene match. This CDR3 is CAIRGTGGSTDTQYF. DNA for the CDR3: TGTGCCATCAGGGGGACAGGGGGTAGCACAGATACGCAGTATTTT.

Points on this clonotype: A single base separates this from a much larger clone, so it may be a read error. The chain joins TRBV5-4 to TRBJ2-7; 8 positions match TRBD2. The length of the CDR3 is 15 residues. CDR1 and CDR2 from the germline V gene are SGHNT and YYREEE (reference sequence). This chain's CDR3 is CGSSNSGSCSYEQYF. CDR3 in DNA: TGTGGCAGCAGCAACAGCGGGAGCTGCTCCTACGAGCAGTACTTC.

This clonotype was recorded only once. One end of the junction is discordant with germline, which a read error may explain. The J gene is TRBJ2-5, the V gene TRBV5-5, with D possibly matching TRBD1 (5 bases). Germline CDR1 and CDR2: SGHKS and YYEKEE (reference sequence). The CDR3 is made up of 15 amino acids. CDR3 coding DNA: TGTGTCAGCTGCTTCACTGGCAGGGCCCCCGGGACCCAGTACTTC. Encoded protein: CVSCFTGRAPGTQYF.

Regarding this clonotype: A read error may account for a junction end that differs from germline. The genes are TRBV11-2 and TRBJ2-1, with 7 bases aligning to TRBD2. Germline values: CDR1 SGHAT, CDR2 FQNNGV. CDR3 length: 13 residues. CDR3 region: CASSLVLGGERFF. CDR3 sequence (DNA): TGTGCCAGCAGCTTAGTTTTGGGGGGGGAGCGGTTCTTT.

Details on this clonotype: This may be a read error: a much more frequent sequence differs by one nucleotide. The V and J genes are TRBV6-5 and TRBJ2-6; D perhaps matches TRBD1 (5 bases). The germline V gene encodes CDR1 MNHEY and CDR2 SVGAGI. Deletions cut 2 bases from V and 0 bases from J, with 17 bases between. This CDR3 has 19 amino acids. CDR3 sequence reads: CASSYRTRAWYSGANVLTF. For the CDR3, the DNA is TGTGCCAGCAGTTACCGGACACGGGCCTGGTACTCTGGGGCCAACGTCCTGACTTTC.

This clonotype has more than one count but fewer than ten. The chain uses TRBV28 and TRBJ2-7, with TRBD2 identical over 11 bases. Germline assignment: CDR1 MDHEN and CDR2 SYDVKM. The CDR3 has 16 residues. Losses at the gene ends were 2 bases for V and 1 base for J; bases not matched to a gene: 4. CDR3 protein: CASSLPGTSGSYEQYF. CDR3 DNA: TGTGCCAGCAGTTTACCCGGGACTAGCGGATCCTACGAGCAGTACTTC.